This T cell receptor beta chain appears in the sequencing data of a study of PD-1 blockade in classical Hodgkin lymphoma. This table comes from immunoSEQ multiplex PCR, and its TCRdb copy is limited to in-frame clones, with some not included. The repertoire holds about 20,000 clones, with less than 70% as singletons. Time point of the sample: cycle 4 day 1 (C4D1), after 6 weeks of nivolumab. All trial patients relapsed after autologous stem cell transplantation. The clonotype comes from a human donor with classical Hodgkin lymphoma. The source was peripheral blood mononuclear cells (PBMCs), collected before the fourth cycle of nivolumab.

For the CDR3, the DNA is TGCGCCAGCAGCTTCGGACAGGGGGGTGAGCAGTTCTTC. This codes for CASSFGQGGEQFF. This chain uses TRBV5-1 with TRBJ2-1, with 10 bases fitting TRBD1. CDR1 and CDR2 (germline): SGHRS, YFSETQ. Trimming took 2 bases from V and 9 from J; bases not matched to a gene: 2. The CDR3 is made up of 13 amino acids. Variable domain in full (rest from reference TRBV5-1 and TRBJ2-1): KAGVTQTPRYLIKTRGQQVTLSCSPISGHRSVSWYQQTPGQGLQFLFEYFSETQRNKGNFPGRFSGRQFSNSRSEMNVSTLELGDSALYLCASSFGQGGEQFFGPGTRLTVL.